This record covers a single TCR beta chain. Its antigen is as yet unknown. The entry originates in a study of siplizumab effects on memory and regulatory T cells. General observations from the study: The diversity of naive T cells seemed greater than that of memory cells, and their alloresponse contribution seemed major. Tregs proliferating in siplizumab cultures lacked confirmation of their suppressive function. Unstimulated subsets contained matches for only a minor fraction of alloreactive clones.

V was pared by 5 bases and J by 2 bases, with 13 bases between. The CDR3 spans 14 residues. Germline V gene sequence: CDR1 SEHNR, CDR2 FQNEAQ (reference sequence). Clones were read by immunoSEQ multiplex PCR, and TCRdb kept only the in-frame ones, dropping some. Of 85,000 to 130,000 clones listed, 94% are singletons. J is TRBJ2-7 and V is TRBV7-9, with D unresolved. Source material: Tregs sorted from blood. This sequence originates from a human donor in good health. Here the CDR3 reads CASSHIGRTYEQYF. The CDR3 bases are TGTGCCAGCAGCCATATAGGACGTACCTACGAGCAGTACTTC.